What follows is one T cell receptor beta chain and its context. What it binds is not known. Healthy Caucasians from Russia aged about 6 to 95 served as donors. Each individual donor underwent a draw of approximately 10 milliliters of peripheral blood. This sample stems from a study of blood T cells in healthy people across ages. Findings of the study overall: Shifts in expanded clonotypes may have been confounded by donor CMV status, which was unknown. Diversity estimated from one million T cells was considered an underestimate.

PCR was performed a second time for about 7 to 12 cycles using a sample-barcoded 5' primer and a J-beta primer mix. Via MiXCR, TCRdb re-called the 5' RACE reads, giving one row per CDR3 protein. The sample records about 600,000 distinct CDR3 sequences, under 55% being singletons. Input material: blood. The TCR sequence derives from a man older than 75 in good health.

The CDR3 spells CASSRVAGARDTQYF. In DNA form, the CDR3 reads TGTGCCAGCAGTAGAGTAGCGGGGGCCAGGGATACGCAGTATTTT. The gene calls are TRBV6-5 and TRBJ2-3, with 9 bases aligning to TRBD2. Unmatched junction bases numbered 9, after V lost 5 bases and J lost 6 bases. The CDR3 consists of 15 residues. Looked up from germline, CDR1 is MNHEY and CDR2 is SVGAGI.